These 23 T cell receptor beta chains were sequenced from one sample in a study of cytomegalovirus exposure and HLA in healthy donors. PCR primers comprised 60 Vbeta and 13 Jbeta primers. Clones were sequenced by immunoSEQ multiplex PCR, and TCRdb holds only the in-frame ones, with some missing. The sample yields 270,000 or so clones, 86% seen once. The sequencing sample was made of PBMCs. The origin of the receptors is a man aged 35 to 55 in good health and CMV-seropositive.

The chain uses TRBV14 and TRBJ2-7; D is possibly TRBD2 (6 bases). Trimming removed 6 bases at V and 3 bases at J, with 15 bases between. The CDR3 runs to 14 residues. Looked up from germline, CDR1 is SGHDN and CDR2 is FVKESK. Here the CDR3 DNA reads TGTGCCAGCAGAACGTTCGGGACTTTCTACGAGCAGTACTTC. The encoded protein is CASRTFGTFYEQYF.

The chain links TRBV7-2 to TRBJ2-6; the match to TRBD2 covers 13 bases. Germline CDR1 SGHTA, CDR2 FQGNSA. This CDR3 is built from 18 residues. The V gene end was trimmed by 4 bases and the J gene end by 5 bases; junction bases not matched to a gene: 8. CDR3 sequence reads: CASSSDWTSGSRANVLTF. CDR3 sequence (DNA): TGTGCCAGCAGCTCAGATTGGACTAGCGGGAGTAGGGCCAACGTCCTGACTTTC.

The V and J genes are TRBV7-2 and TRBJ1-2, with 9 bases identical to TRBD1. Per the germline V gene, CDR1 is SGHTA and CDR2 is FQGNSA. This CDR3 comprises 14 residues. With 4 bases clipped from V and 4 bases from J, the junction kept 4 bases outside the gene matches. This CDR3 reads CASSWDREIYGYTF. For the CDR3, the DNA is TGTGCCAGCAGCTGGGACAGGGAAATCTATGGCTACACCTTC.

This clone is a singleton in its sample. The CDR3: CASSAGTSGRGDEQFF. CDR3 nucleotides: TGTGCCAGCAGCGCCGGGACTAGCGGGAGGGGCGATGAGCAGTTCTTC. This chain links TRBV7-9 with TRBJ2-1; 16 bases match TRBD2. V shed 5 bases and J 8 bases; nucleotides not matched to a gene: 6. The CDR3 covers 16 residues. Germline V gene lookup returns CDR1 SEHNR and CDR2 FQNEAQ (reference sequence). The full variable domain, its missing parts supplied by reference TRBV7-9 and TRBJ2-1, is DTGVSQNPRHKITKRGQNVTFRCDPISEHNRLYWYRQTLGQGPEFLTYFQNEAQLEKSRLLSDRFSAERPKGSFSTLEIQRTEQGDSAMYLCASSAGTSGRGDEQFFGPGTRLTVL.

The chain joins TRBV29-1 to TRBJ2-7; D is perhaps TRBD1 (6 bases). CDR1 and CDR2 from the germline V gene are SQVTM and ANQGSEA. V was shortened by 0 bases and J by 0 bases, with 9 bases between the two germline ends. The length of the CDR3 is 14 residues. The CDR3 sequence is CSVEDPQGSYEQYF. The DNA for the CDR3 is TGCAGCGTTGAAGATCCACAGGGCTCCTACGAGCAGTACTTC.

V and J are TRBV27 and TRBJ1-5; possibly TRBD1 for D (6 bases). Trimming took 4 bases from V and 6 from J, leaving 7 bases between them. Germline-derived CDR1 and CDR2 are MNHEY and SMNVEV (reference sequence). The CDR3 is 12 amino acids. This CDR3 is CASSSRGQPQHF. The CDR3 region has the DNA TGTGCCAGCAGTTCCAGGGGTCAGCCCCAGCATTTT.

This chain links TRBV4-3 with TRBJ1-2; D possibly corresponds to TRBD1 (5 bases). The germline V and J ends were trimmed by 0 bases and 5 bases, with 13 bases remaining between them. The germline V gene encodes CDR1 LGHNA and CDR2 YSLEER. This CDR3 contains 15 residues. Here the CDR3 DNA reads TGCGCCAGCAGCCAAGATCGGACCCAGGGTTATGGCTACACCTTC. It yields the protein CASSQDRTQGYGYTF.

The chain carries TRBV7-2 and TRBJ2-2; 14 bases agree with TRBD2. Germline CDR1 and CDR2: SGHTA and FQGNSA. The CDR3 sequence is 18 residues long. J gave up 4 bases and V 2 bases, and 6 bases lay outside the gene matches. DNA of the CDR3: TGTGCCAGCAGCTTACCTGGGACTAGCGGGAGAGTCACCGGGGAGCTGTTTTTT. Its protein is CASSLPGTSGRVTGELFF. The full variable domain, with the rest looked up from reference TRBV7-2 and TRBJ2-2, is GAGVSQSPSNKVTEKGKDVELRCDPISGHTALYWYRQSLGQGLEFLIYFQGNSAPDKSGLPSDRFSAERTGGSVSTLTIQRTQQEDSAVYLCASSLPGTSGRVTGELFFGEGSRLTVL.

The chain is built from TRBV6-5 and TRBJ2-1; 10 positions agree with TRBD1. Germline assignment: CDR1 MNHEY and CDR2 SVGAGI. This CDR3 has 16 residues. Trimming removed 3 bases from V and 4 bases from J; junction bases left unmatched: 6. The CDR3 here is CASSYMRTGGYNEQFF. Written as DNA, the CDR3 is TGTGCCAGCAGTTATATGCGGACAGGGGGTTACAATGAGCAGTTCTTC.

The chain carries TRBV6-1 and TRBJ1-2; TRBD1 agrees at 8 bases. The CDR3 loop spans 15 amino acids. J was trimmed by 4 bases and V by 2 bases; bases with no gene match: 6. In germline, CDR1 is MNHNS, CDR2 SASEGT. In DNA form, the CDR3 reads TGTGCCAGCAGTGAATGGAGGACAGGGCCCTATGGCTACACCTTC. This sequence encodes CASSEWRTGPYGYTF.

This rearrangement joins TRBV9 to TRBJ2-3; the match to TRBD2 covers 7 bases. Germline V gene sequence: CDR1 SGDLS, CDR2 YYNGEE. The CDR3 loop spans 16 amino acids. The V gene end was trimmed by 1 base and the J gene end by 2 bases; junction bases not matched to a gene: 7. The CDR3 spells CASSVSRETDTDTQYF. DNA for the CDR3: TGTGCCAGCAGCGTATCGCGGGAGACCGACACAGATACGCAGTATTTT.

Remarks on this clone: Other nucleotide sequences in the sample specify the same CDR3. The genes are TRBV7-9 and TRBJ2-7, with D perhaps matching TRBD1 (6 bases). This CDR3 contains 13 residues. V lost 5 bases and J lost 0, with 8 bases in between. CDR1 is SEHNR, CDR2 FQNEAQ, per germline (reference sequence). For the CDR3, the DNA is TGTGCCAGCAGCCAGGACAGCTCCTACGAGCAGTACTTC. Amino acid sequence: CASSQDSSYEQYF. The full variable domain, completed using reference TRBV7-9 and TRBJ2-7, is DTGVSQNPRHKITKRGQNVTFRCDPISEHNRLYWYRQTLGQGPEFLTYFQNEAQLEKSRLLSDRFSAERPKGSFSTLEIQRTEQGDSAMYLCASSQDSSYEQYFGPGTRLTVT.

J is TRBJ1-1 and V is TRBV28; 10 nucleotides line up with TRBD1. The CDR3 is made up of 12 amino acids. V lost 11 bases, J lost 4 bases, and 4 bases stayed unmatched. CDR1 is MDHEN and CDR2 is SYDVKM in the germline V gene. CDR3 loop: CASWTGGTEAFF. Here the CDR3 DNA reads TGTGCCTCCTGGACAGGGGGCACTGAAGCTTTCTTT.

The rearrangement links TRBV5-4 to TRBJ2-7, with a tentative D call TRBD2 (5 bases). Trimming stripped 2 bases from V and 2 bases from J, with 14 bases between. CDR3 length: 15 amino acids. Looked up from germline, CDR1 is SGHNT and CDR2 is YYREEE (reference sequence). CDR3 sequence: CASSFGGRLTYEQYF. The CDR3 DNA reads as TGTGCCAGCAGCTTTGGCGGAAGACTAACCTACGAGCAGTACTTC.

The V call is TRBV6-1, the J call TRBJ1-4; possible D gene TRBD1, 6 bases. Trimming stripped 6 bases from V and 7 bases from J, with 21 bases between. The germline V gene encodes CDR1 MNHNS and CDR2 SASEGT. The CDR3 has 16 amino acids. CDR3 coding DNA: TGTGCCAGCAGCGAACCCGGCAGGGGAGGGGGTGAAAAACTGTTTTTT. It specifies CASSEPGRGGGEKLFF.

The rearrangement links TRBV28 to TRBJ2-3; D is ambiguous. Germline V gene sequence: CDR1 MDHEN, CDR2 SYDVKM. V lost 2 bases, J lost 0 bases, and 3 bases lay in between. The CDR3 covers 13 residues. As DNA, the CDR3 is TGTGCCAGCAGTTTACCGAGCACAGATACGCAGTATTTT. Amino acid sequence: CASSLPSTDTQYF.

This chain uses TRBV4-1 with TRBJ2-1; no clear D. With 1 base removed from V and 3 bases from J, the gap between germline ends came to 13 bases. The CDR3 extends over 16 amino acids. Looked up from germline, CDR1 is MGHRA and CDR2 is YSYEKL. CDR3 nucleotides: TGCGCCAGCAGCCAAGGTGGTGCGGTTAGCTACAATGAGCAGTTCTTC. Translation: CASSQGGAVSYNEQFF.

V usage is TRBV27 and J usage is TRBJ2-7; 10 bases line up with TRBD2. This CDR3 is 16 amino acids long. Germline CDR1 MNHEY, CDR2 SMNVEV (reference sequence). V lost 0 bases and J lost 4; bases outside the gene matches: 6. CDR3 sequence (DNA): TGTGCCAGCAGTTTATCCGTAGCGGGAGGAGAATACGAGCAGTACTTC. It encodes CASSLSVAGGEYEQYF.

The chain joins TRBV19 to TRBJ1-2, with 7 positions matching TRBD1. The length of the CDR3 is 14 residues. V was clipped by 1 base and J by 3 bases; unmatched bases: 2. CDR1 LNHDA and CDR2 SQIVND come from the germline V gene (reference sequence). The CDR3 DNA follows: TGTGCCAGTAGTATAGGGACAGGATACTATGGCTACACCTTC. It is translated as CASSIGTGYYGYTF.

This clone was recorded only once. The chain has TRBV5-1 and TRBJ2-3; TRBD2 is a possible D gene (6 bases). Trimming stripped 0 bases from V and 0 bases from J, with 14 bases between. The CDR3 length is 17 residues. Germline V CDR1 and CDR2: SGHRS, YFSETQ. CDR3 region: CASSLGDWSGSTDTQYF. The CDR3 DNA reads as TGCGCCAGCAGCTTGGGGGACTGGAGCGGGAGCACAGATACGCAGTATTTT.

The gene calls are TRBV18 and TRBJ1-1; D gene unclear. Germline CDR1 is KGHSH and CDR2 is LQKENI. Trimming removed 3 bases at V and 4 bases at J, with 15 bases between. The CDR3 spans 15 residues. The chain's CDR3 is CASSPGVGVGTEAFF. The DNA of the CDR3 is TGTGCCAGCTCACCCGGTGTCGGGGTAGGCACTGAAGCTTTCTTT.

The rearrangement uses TRBV27 and TRBJ1-1, with 7 bases that match TRBD1. The CDR3 totals 13 residues. Trimming at V came to 6 bases and at J to 5 bases, leaving 6 bases not matched to a gene. CDR1 MNHEY and CDR2 SMNVEV come from the germline V gene (reference sequence). Written as DNA, the CDR3 is TGTGCCAGCAGGACAGGGCTTCGAACTGAAGCTTTCTTT. Translated: CASRTGLRTEAFF.

This clone was picked up one time. CDR3 amino acids: CASSLATSGSGDTQYF. As DNA, the CDR3 is TGTGCCAGCAGCTTAGCGACTAGCGGGAGTGGAGATACGCAGTATTTT. The J gene is TRBJ2-3, the V gene TRBV7-8, with 12 nucleotides matching TRBD2. V was pared by 0 bases and J by 5 bases, with 3 bases of the junction left unmatched. CDR1 and CDR2 from the germline V gene are SGHVS and FQNEAQ. CDR3 size: 16 residues.